This record looks at one T cell receptor beta chain sequence and its context. Preparing the TCRbeta library involved the use of unique molecular identifiers. TCRdb processed the PCR reads anew with MiXCR; each CDR3 protein has one entry. The table shows 150,000 to 250,000 distinct CDR3 sequences, with more than 14% occurring only once. The data derive from a study of T-cell reconstitution after alpha-beta-depleted transplantation in children. Germline V gene lookup returns CDR1 KGHSH and CDR2 LQKENI. Germline trimming cut 5 bases from V and 2 bases from J; bases unmatched to any gene: 6. The CDR3 sequence is 15 residues long.

The clonotype originates from a human donor who donated a stem cell graft to a child with acute lymphoblastic leukemia. The gene calls are TRBV18 and TRBJ2-7; 10 bases are shared with TRBD1. The specimen comprised PBMCs from the stem cell graft donor, sampled from the stem cell graft. As DNA, the CDR3 is TGTGCCAGCTCATGGGGGACAGGGGATACCTACGAGCAGTACTTC. This sequence encodes CASSWGTGDTYEQYF.